These 8 T cell receptor beta chains originate from one sample sequenced in a study of T cell responses to AZD1222 COVID-19 vaccine. Only in-frame clones appear in the TCRdb table, and some are missing; sequencing was by immunoSEQ multiplex PCR. The data contain approximately 150,000 clones, approximately 90% of them singletons. The material was peripheral blood, obtained 28 days after the second AZD1222 dose. These receptors were obtained from an adult who received the AZD1222 COVID-19 vaccine.

V is TRBV9 and J is TRBJ1-6; D unresolved. Germline V gives CDR1 SGDLS, CDR2 YYNGEE. The CDR3 runs to 14 residues. V was cut by 3 bases and J by 5 bases, with 9 bases left in between. CDR3 sequence (DNA): TGTGCCAGCAGCGCCGGGTTAAATAATTCACCCCTCCACTTT. It specifies CASSAGLNNSPLHF. The entire variable domain, with the rest obtained from reference TRBV9 and TRBJ1-6, is as follows: DSGVTQTPKHLITATGQRVTLRCSPRSGDLSVYWYQQSLDQGLQFLIQYYNGEERAKGNILERFSAQQFPDLHSELNLSSLELGDSALYFCASSAGLNNSPLHFGNGTRLTVT.

The chain uses TRBV28 and TRBJ1-5; no definite D call. V lost 6 bases, J lost 7 bases, and 4 bases lay in between. CDR1 and CDR2 from the germline V gene are MDHEN and SYDVKM. The CDR3 sequence is 10 residues long. The CDR3 protein is CASSYQPQHF. DNA of the CDR3: TGTGCCAGCAGCTACCAGCCCCAGCATTTT.

This chain links TRBV5-1 with TRBJ1-2; D is ambiguous. Trimming left V 2 bases short and J 3 bases short, with 14 bases between. The CDR3 spans 15 residues. In germline, CDR1 is SGHRS, CDR2 YFSETQ. The CDR3 nucleotides read TGCGCCAGCAGCTTAGGATGGGGAGGTGACTATGGCTACACCTTC. Translating it yields CASSLGWGGDYGYTF.

The chain couples TRBV30 to TRBJ2-1; 9 bases are a match to TRBD2. This CDR3 region has 15 residues. J was trimmed by 3 bases and V by 4 bases; bases with no gene match: 7. Germline assignment: CDR1 GTSNPN and CDR2 SVGIG (reference sequence). The CDR3 DNA reads TGTGCCTGGACCCTCGGGACTAGCAGCTACAATGAGCAGTTCTTC. The encoded protein is CAWTLGTSSYNEQFF.

The V gene is TRBV21-1, the J gene TRBJ1-5. TRBV21-1 is a listed pseudogene. This CDR3 is 15 amino acids long. The CDR3 DNA sequence: TGTGCCAGCCCTACTAGGACATATAGCAATCAGCCCCAGCATTTT. Translation: CASPTRTYSNQPQHF.

This sequence joins TRBV6-5 and TRBJ2-7; no firm D call. Trimming removed 0 bases from V and 4 bases from J, with 16 bases in between. The CDR3 has 16 residues. Germline-derived CDR1 and CDR2 are MNHEY and SVGAGI. The CDR3 region has the DNA TGTGCCAGCAGTTACTCACCAGCGCACGCAACATACGAGCAGTACTTC. Translation gives CASSYSPAHATYEQYF.

The chain couples TRBV6-5 to TRBJ1-2; 7 nucleotides match TRBD1. After removal of 5 bases from V and 5 bases from J, the junction contained 5 bases not matched to a gene. Germline values: CDR1 MNHEY, CDR2 SVGAGI. CDR3 size: 13 residues. CDR3 residues: CASSQQGTYGYTF. The DNA for the CDR3 is TGTGCCAGCAGTCAACAGGGGACGTATGGCTACACCTTC.

The chain joins TRBV19 to TRBJ1-3, with D possibly matching TRBD1 (5 bases). The V gene's germline CDR1 is LNHDA and CDR2 SQIVND (reference sequence). The CDR3 contains 15 residues. Between the trimmed V and J ends, which lost 1 base and 4 bases, there was a span of 11 bases. CDR3 nucleotide sequence: TGTGCCAGTAGTATAGTCGATACAGGCGGAAACACCATATATTTT. Translated, it gives CASSIVDTGGNTIYF. Together with reference TRBV19 and TRBJ1-3, the CDR3 gives the full variable domain: DGGITQSPKYLFRKEGQNVTLSCEQNLNHDAMYWYRQDPGQGLRLIYYSQIVNDFQKGDIAEGYSVSREKKESFPLTVTSAQKNPTAFYLCASSIVDTGGNTIYFGEGSWLTVV.